This TCR beta chain was observed in a study of neurological immune-mediated disorders. Germline CDR1 and CDR2: SGHTA and FQGNSA. V was clipped by 4 bases and J by 8 bases, with 16 bases between them. There are 14 residues in the CDR3. TCRdb recomputed calls from the 5' RACE reads with MiXCR, one row per CDR3 protein. This sample has some 57,000 distinct CDR3 sequences, with around 4.8% found just once. 2 million PBMCs stored at -80 C were the source of the unsorted libraries. This clonotype showed up many times. Sequenced input: PBMCs. V gene TRBV7-2 combines with J gene TRBJ2-3; D not resolved. The clonotype comes from a woman aged 45 to 65 with multiple sclerosis. The CDR3 DNA reads as TGTGCCAGCAGCTCAACGACCCAACCCGGTACGCAGTATTTT. Translation gives CASSSTTQPGTQYF.